These 17 T cell receptor beta chains came from one sample sequenced in a study of blood T cell repertoires in COVID-19 (dated by TCRdb to the early 2020s). Preparation of the library involved the immunoSEQ multiplex PCR assay. Here the immuneACCESS table is served through TCRdb, limited to in-frame sequences with V and J called. Missing clones are a known gap in these copies; in checked studies unresolved V genes cover under half, and the rest lacks a known reason. Within this sample are about 89,000 clones, with about 80% of them counted one time only. The top ten hold 10% of the sample. Sequences were obtained from peripheral blood. These receptors were obtained from a man in his 70s with acute or convalescent COVID-19.

The V call is TRBV28, the J call TRBJ2-1; TRBD2 aligns across 12 bases. Looked up from germline, CDR1 is MDHEN and CDR2 is SYDVKM. The CDR3 has 15 residues. After removal of 6 bases from V and 9 bases from J, the junction contained 9 bases not matched to a gene. The CDR3 protein is CASRNRLAGAVEQFF. CDR3 coding DNA: TGTGCCAGCAGGAACCGACTAGCGGGAGCAGTTGAGCAGTTCTTC.

DNA of the CDR3: TGTGCCAGCAGTAATAGCGGGAGCAGGATTGAGACCCAGTACTTC. This encodes CASSNSGSRIETQYF. This chain joins TRBV6-5 and TRBJ2-5; 9 positions agree with TRBD2. Germline V gene lookup returns CDR1 MNHEY and CDR2 SVGAGI. The length of the CDR3 is 15 residues. V was pared by 5 bases and J by 5 bases, with 9 bases of the junction left unmatched.

V gene TRBV30 combines with J gene TRBJ2-3; the match to TRBD1 covers 9 bases. CDR3 size: 17 residues. CDR1 is GTSNPN and CDR2 is SVGIG in the germline V gene (reference sequence). The V and J ends lost 0 bases and 2 bases, in that order; junction bases with no gene match: 9. Here the CDR3 reads CAWSVLWDRADTDTQYF. Here the CDR3 DNA reads TGTGCCTGGAGTGTACTGTGGGACAGGGCAGACACAGATACGCAGTATTTT.

The chain has TRBV27 and TRBJ2-1, with 9 bases lining up with TRBD2. V dropped 2 bases and J dropped 8; count of bases not matched to a gene: 4. In germline, CDR1 is MNHEY, CDR2 SMNVEV (reference sequence). The CDR3 contains 14 residues. The CDR3 here is CASSLGGTSYEQFF. CDR3 nucleotides: TGTGCCAGCAGTTTAGGGGGGACTAGCTATGAGCAGTTCTTC.

The chain is built from TRBV7-9 and TRBJ2-2; possibly TRBD1 for D (6 bases). The length of the CDR3 is 14 residues. CDR1 and CDR2 from the germline V gene are SEHNR and FQNEAQ (reference sequence). Between the trimmed V and J ends, which lost 1 base and 6 bases, there was a span of 9 bases. CDR3 loop: CASSLDRVAGELFF. CDR3 DNA sequence: TGTGCCAGCAGCTTAGACAGGGTGGCCGGGGAGCTGTTTTTT.

The genes are TRBV2 and TRBJ2-7; 12 bases line up with TRBD2. This CDR3 is built from 16 residues. Germline CDR1 and CDR2: SNHLY and FYNNEI. V was clipped by 2 bases and J by 4 bases; unmatched bases: 6. The CDR3 loop reads CASSEWLAGGPYEQYF. In DNA, the CDR3 is TGTGCCAGCAGTGAATGGCTAGCGGGAGGGCCGTACGAGCAGTACTTC.

This chain connects TRBV20-1 to TRBJ2-5; 7 bases map to TRBD1. Germline CDR1 reads DFQATT; CDR2 reads SNEGSKA (reference sequence). The CDR3 length is 11 residues. The V segment lost 6 bases and the J segment 3 bases; nucleotides outside the gene matches: 1. The CDR3: CSATGEETQYF. The CDR3 coding sequence is TGCAGTGCCACAGGGGAAGAGACCCAGTACTTC.

The genes are TRBV24-1 and TRBJ2-7, with D tentatively TRBD2 (6 bases). Trimming shortened V by 6 bases and J by 4 bases, and 12 bases separated the two germline ends. This CDR3 is built from 13 residues. Germline V gene data show CDR1 as KGHDR and CDR2 as SFDVKD. The CDR3 protein is CATSPGSSYEQYF. The CDR3 DNA is TGTGCCACCAGTCCCGGGAGCTCATACGAGCAGTACTTC.

V is TRBV5-5 and J is TRBJ2-5; 8 bases line up with TRBD2. The CDR3 is 19 residues long. V gave up 0 bases and J gave up 7 bases; unmatched junction bases: 20. Germline CDR1 SGHKS, CDR2 YYEKEE (reference sequence). The CDR3 nucleotides are TGTGCCAGCAGCTTGGCCGGGCCCTTCCTAAGCGGGGGACCGGGGACCCAGTACTTC. Protein: CASSLAGPFLSGGPGTQYF.

The chain joins TRBV3-1 (or the pseudogene TRBV3-2) to TRBJ1-6; TRBD1 is a possible D gene (5 bases). Trimming took 3 bases from V and 10 from J, leaving 13 bases between them. CDR3 size: 14 residues. CDR1 is LGHDT, CDR2 YNNKEL, per germline (reference sequence). CDR3 region: CASSQEGTESPLHF. Here the CDR3 DNA reads TGTGCCAGCAGCCAGGAGGGGACGGAATCACCCCTCCACTTT.

The J gene is TRBJ1-6, the V gene TRBV6-5, with D hard to call. CDR3 length: 16 amino acids. Germline CDR1 reads MNHEY; CDR2 reads SVGAGI. The germline V and J ends were trimmed by 0 bases and 3 bases, with 9 bases remaining between them. The CDR3 sequence: CASSYSNRFYNSPLHF. For the CDR3, the DNA is TGTGCCAGCAGTTACTCCAACAGATTCTATAATTCACCCCTCCACTTT.

The chain is built from TRBV5-6 and TRBJ1-1, with 8 bases fitting TRBD1. Trimming removed 0 bases from V and 4 bases from J; junction bases left unmatched: 5. Looked up from germline, CDR1 is SGHDT and CDR2 is YYEEEE. The CDR3 sequence is 15 residues long. The CDR3 nucleotides read TGTGCCAGCAGCTTGGTGGGGACAGGAGGCACTGAAGCTTTCTTT. Its protein is CASSLVGTGGTEAFF.

The chain couples TRBV30 to TRBJ1-2; the match to TRBD1 covers 9 bases. This CDR3 comprises 14 residues. The V gene's germline CDR1 is GTSNPN and CDR2 SVGIG (reference sequence). V lost 3 bases to trimming and J lost 8 bases; unmatched junction nucleotides: 10. CDR3 coding DNA: TGTGCCTGGAGACCGGGACAGGGCTTTCCGGGCTACACCTTC. It yields the protein CAWRPGQGFPGYTF.

The chain joins TRBV25-1 to TRBJ1-1, with 12 bases matching TRBD1. The junction had 3 bases not matched to a gene; V was cut back by 7 bases and J by 6 bases. CDR3 length: 13 residues. CDR1 MGHDK and CDR2 SYGVNS come from the germline V gene. The CDR3 spells CASTGQGASEAFF. In DNA form, the CDR3 reads TGTGCCAGCACGGGACAGGGGGCTTCTGAAGCTTTCTTT.

V is TRBV18 and J is TRBJ2-5; TRBD1 agrees at 8 bases. From germline, CDR1 is KGHSH and CDR2 LQKENI. The V segment lost 2 bases and the J segment 5 bases; nucleotides outside the gene matches: 4. This CDR3 has 14 residues. The CDR3 reads CASSPMDRVETQYF. CDR3 nucleotide sequence: TGTGCCAGCTCACCAATGGACAGGGTGGAGACCCAGTACTTC.

The rearrangement uses TRBV5-4 and TRBJ2-5; 13 bases line up with TRBD2. This CDR3 contains 16 residues. Germline values: CDR1 SGHNT, CDR2 YYREEE (reference sequence). Trimming removed 4 bases from V and 4 bases from J; junction bases left unmatched: 7. This CDR3 reads CASSESGLAGPETQYF. Here the CDR3 DNA reads TGTGCCAGCAGCGAGTCGGGACTAGCGGGGCCAGAGACCCAGTACTTC.

The CDR3 DNA reads as TGTGCCTGGAGTGTACACCTTACTAACTATGGCTACACCTTC. Protein sequence: CAWSVHLTNYGYTF. V usage is TRBV30 and J usage is TRBJ1-2; D ambiguous. Trimming left V 0 bases short and J 0 bases short, with 8 bases between. Looked up from germline, CDR1 is GTSNPN and CDR2 is SVGIG (reference sequence). The CDR3 is 14 amino acids.